This TCR beta chain was sequenced in a study of cytomegalovirus exposure and HLA in healthy donors. Points from the study as a whole: TCR beta chains numbering some 160 were designated cytomegalovirus-associated. Researchers reported that a few CMV-associated chains were confirmed in vitro as CMV antigen-specific.

Primers: 60 Vbeta forward and 13 Jbeta reverse. Assay used: immunoSEQ multiplex PCR; TCRdb lists only in-frame clones, some missing. The sample holds some 150,000 clones, 70% to 90% seen once. Points on this clone: Its antigen is still unknown.

CDR1 and CDR2 (germline): SGHRS, YFSETQ. Trimming pared 0 bases from V and 5 bases from J, leaving 12 bases between. The CDR3 runs to 14 residues. The chain employs TRBV5-1 and TRBJ2-7; D perhaps matches TRBD2 (5 bases). The specimen sequenced was PBMCs. The sequence came from a man aged 50 to 59 in good health and CMV-seronegative. The CDR3 nucleotides are TGCGCCAGCAGCTTGGAACGGGGTTACAACGAGCAGTACTTC. It codes for CASSLERGYNEQYF.